This T cell receptor beta chain was profiled in a study of OX40 agonist ivuxolimab in advanced cancers. Study-level background: Dose-escalation patients' cancers were hepatocellular carcinoma, melanoma, renal cell or head and neck cancer.

This clone was seen once. The sample contains more than one DNA sequence encoding this CDR3. Trimming removed 0 bases from V and 5 bases from J, with 11 bases in between. The CDR3 covers 14 residues. From germline, CDR1 is SGHRS and CDR2 YFSETQ. Produced via immunoSEQ multiplex PCR; TCRdb's table is partial and in-frame only. The sample lists fewer than 60,000 clones; roughly 85% were seen once. The V and J genes are TRBV5-1 and TRBJ1-1; no clear D. This specimen consisted of CD4+ or CD8+ T cells sorted from blood, obtained in a trial of the OX40 agonist ivuxolimab. The TCR was taken from an adult with an advanced solid tumor such as melanoma, head and neck, liver or kidney cancer. CDR3 DNA: TGCGCCAGCAGCTTGGGAGGGCGCATTACTGAAGCTTTCTTT. Residues: CASSLGGRITEAFF.